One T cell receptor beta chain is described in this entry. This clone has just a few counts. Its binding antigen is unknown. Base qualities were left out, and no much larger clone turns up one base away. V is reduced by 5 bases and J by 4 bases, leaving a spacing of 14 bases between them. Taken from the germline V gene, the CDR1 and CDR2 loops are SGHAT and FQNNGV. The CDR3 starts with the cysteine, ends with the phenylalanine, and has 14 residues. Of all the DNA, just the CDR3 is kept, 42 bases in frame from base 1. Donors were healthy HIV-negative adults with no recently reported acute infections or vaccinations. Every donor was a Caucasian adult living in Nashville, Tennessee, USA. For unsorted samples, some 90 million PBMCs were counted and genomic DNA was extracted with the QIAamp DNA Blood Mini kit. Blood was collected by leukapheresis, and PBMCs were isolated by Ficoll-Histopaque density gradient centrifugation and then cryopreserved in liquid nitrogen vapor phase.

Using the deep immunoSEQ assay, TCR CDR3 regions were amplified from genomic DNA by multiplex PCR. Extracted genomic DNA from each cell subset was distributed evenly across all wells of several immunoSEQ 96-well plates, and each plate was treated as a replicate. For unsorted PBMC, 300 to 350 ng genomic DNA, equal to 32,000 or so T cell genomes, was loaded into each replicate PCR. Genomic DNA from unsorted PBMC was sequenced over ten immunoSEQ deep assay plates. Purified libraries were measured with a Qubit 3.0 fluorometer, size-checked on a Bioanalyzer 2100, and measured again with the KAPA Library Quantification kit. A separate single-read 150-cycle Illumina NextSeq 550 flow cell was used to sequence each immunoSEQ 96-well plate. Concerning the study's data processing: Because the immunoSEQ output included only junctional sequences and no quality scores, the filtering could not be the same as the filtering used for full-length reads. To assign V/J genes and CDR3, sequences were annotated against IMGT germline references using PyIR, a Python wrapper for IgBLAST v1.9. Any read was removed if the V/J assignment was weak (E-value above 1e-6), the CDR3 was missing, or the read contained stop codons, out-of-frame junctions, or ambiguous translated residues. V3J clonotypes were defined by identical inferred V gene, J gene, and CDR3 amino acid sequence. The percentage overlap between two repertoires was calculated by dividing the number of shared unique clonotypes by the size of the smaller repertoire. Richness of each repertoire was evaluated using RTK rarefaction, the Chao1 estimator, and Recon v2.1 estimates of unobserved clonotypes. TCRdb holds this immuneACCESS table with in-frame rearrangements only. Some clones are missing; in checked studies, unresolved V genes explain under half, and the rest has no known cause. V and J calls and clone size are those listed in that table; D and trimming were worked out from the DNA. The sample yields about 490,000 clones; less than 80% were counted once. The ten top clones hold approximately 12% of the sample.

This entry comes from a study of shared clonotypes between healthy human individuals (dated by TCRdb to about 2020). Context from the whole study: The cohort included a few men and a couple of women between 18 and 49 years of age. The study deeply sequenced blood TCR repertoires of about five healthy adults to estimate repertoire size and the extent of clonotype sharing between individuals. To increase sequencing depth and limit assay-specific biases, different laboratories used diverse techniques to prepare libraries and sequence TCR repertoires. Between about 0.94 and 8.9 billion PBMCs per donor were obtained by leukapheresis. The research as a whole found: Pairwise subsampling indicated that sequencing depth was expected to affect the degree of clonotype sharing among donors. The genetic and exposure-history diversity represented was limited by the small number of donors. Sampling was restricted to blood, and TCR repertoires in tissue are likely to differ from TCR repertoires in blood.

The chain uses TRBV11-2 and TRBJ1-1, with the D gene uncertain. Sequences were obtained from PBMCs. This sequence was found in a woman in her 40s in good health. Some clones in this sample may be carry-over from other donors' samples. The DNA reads TGTGCCAGCAGCGCCATACGAGGGCGCACTGAAGCTTTCTTT. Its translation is CASSAIRGRTEAFF.